Listed here are 10 T cell receptor beta chains from one sample, sequenced in a study of vaccination effects on CD4 cells after COVID-19. No antigen has been assigned to these receptors. At the end of around 11 days of culture, CD4+ T cells were isolated. Clones were read by immunoSEQ multiplex PCR, and TCRdb kept only the in-frame ones, dropping some. The profile shows tens of thousands of clones, 76% of them singletons. The sequencing here drew on CD4+ T cells from PBMCs cultured without peptide, taken before COVID-19 vaccination. These receptors originate from a human donor who had a prior SARS-CoV-2 infection.

The CDR3 is CASSLSNLGAGELFF. The CDR3 nucleotides are TGCGCCAGCAGCTTGTCTAACCTCGGTGCCGGGGAGCTGTTTTTT. This sequence joins TRBV5-1 and TRBJ2-2, with D unclear. V was cut by 1 base and J by 6 bases, with 13 bases left in between. Germline V CDR1 and CDR2: SGHRS, YFSETQ. CDR3 size: 15 residues.

Only a few counts were recorded for this clone. CDR3: CASSTDRFNEKLFF. The CDR3 region has the DNA TGTGCCAGCAGTACGGACAGATTTAATGAAAAACTGTTTTTT. The V and J genes are TRBV2 and TRBJ1-4; the D gene is possibly TRBD1 (6 bases). Germline V gene lookup returns CDR1 SNHLY and CDR2 FYNNEI. The V gene lost 5 bases and the J gene lost 4 bases, with 11 bases spanning the gap. The CDR3 sequence is 14 residues long.

V usage is TRBV27 and J usage is TRBJ2-5; 12 nucleotides align to TRBD2. This CDR3 comprises 20 residues. Germline values: CDR1 MNHEY, CDR2 SMNVEV (reference sequence). V was pared by 8 bases and J by 4 bases, with 23 bases of the junction left unmatched. The CDR3 sequence is CASPCVGDSTSGSYGETQYF. The DNA of the CDR3 is TGTGCCAGCCCGTGTGTGGGGGACTCGACTAGCGGGAGTTATGGAGAGACCCAGTACTTC.

In nucleotides, the CDR3 is TGTGCCAGCAGCCAAGAAAGCGGGACACCCAATGAGCAGTTCTTC. As protein: CASSQESGTPNEQFF. V and J are TRBV7-3 and TRBJ2-1; D is perhaps TRBD2 (7 bases). CDR3 size: 15 residues. V gave up 5 bases and J gave up 6 bases, with 17 bases separating them. Looked up from germline, CDR1 is SGHTA and CDR2 is FQGTGA.

The chain is built from TRBV3-1 (or the pseudogene TRBV3-2) and TRBJ2-3, with D tentatively TRBD1 or TRBD2 (6 bases each). The CDR3 extends over 15 amino acids. Between the trimmed V and J ends, which lost 4 bases and 10 bases, there was a span of 21 bases. Germline CDR1 is LGHDT and CDR2 is YNNKEL (reference sequence). The CDR3 bases are TGTGCCAGCAGCCCATCGACGGGGGCGAATTTTGCGCAGTATTTT. Encoded protein: CASSPSTGANFAQYF.

This sequence joins TRBV27 and TRBJ1-4; D unresolved. The CDR3 has 15 amino acids. V was trimmed by 5 bases and J by 3 bases, leaving 13 bases between them. Germline values: CDR1 MNHEY, CDR2 SMNVEV (reference sequence). The DNA for the CDR3 is TGTGCCAGCAGTAAACGGAGGGTGTCTAATGAAAAACTGTTTTTT. Its protein product is CASSKRRVSNEKLFF.

The rearrangement links TRBV11-2 to TRBJ2-3; the D gene is possibly TRBD1 (5 bases). This CDR3 contains 17 residues. Germline assignment: CDR1 SGHAT and CDR2 FQNNGV. With 5 bases removed from V and 2 bases from J, the gap between germline ends came to 20 bases. The CDR3 DNA reads TGTGCCAGCAGCAAAATATTTGGGGCTAGTGCCACAGATACGCAGTATTTT. It translates to CASSKIFGASATDTQYF.

The rearrangement joins TRBV20-1 to TRBJ2-7, with D possibly being TRBD2 (5 bases). The germline CDR1 and CDR2 sequences are DFQATT and SNEGSKA (reference sequence). This CDR3 has 10 residues. V dropped 6 bases and J dropped 4 bases, with 7 bases sitting between them. CDR3 bases: TGCAGTGCCGGAGGTTACGAGCAGTACTTC. Its protein is CSAGGYEQYF.

The chain is built from TRBV27 and TRBJ1-6; D gene ambiguous. From germline, CDR1 is MNHEY and CDR2 SMNVEV (reference sequence). V gave up 0 bases and J gave up 0 bases, with 9 bases separating them. The CDR3 has 17 amino acids. The CDR3 DNA reads TGTGCCAGCAGTTTATCCCGGATGAGCTCCTATAATTCACCCCTCCACTTT. Translated: CASSLSRMSSYNSPLHF.

This clone was seen a single time. The chain uses TRBV10-2 and TRBJ2-7, with 9 bases aligning to TRBD1. V dropped 7 bases and J dropped 4; count of bases not matched to a gene: 5. Germline V CDR1 and CDR2: WSHSY, SAAADI. There are 13 residues in the CDR3. The CDR3: CASTPGQGYEQYF. Written as DNA, the CDR3 is TGCGCCAGCACACCGGGACAGGGATACGAGCAGTACTTC.